The 3 T cell receptor beta chains below all came from one sample that was sequenced in a study of OX40 agonist ivuxolimab in advanced cancers. TCRdb's table, derived via immunoSEQ multiplex PCR, lists solely in-frame clones and lacks some. The repertoire holds about 120,000 clones, 93% seen once, with around 0.15% in the top ten. Sequencing used CD4+ or CD8+ T cells sorted from blood, obtained in a trial of the OX40 agonist ivuxolimab. These receptors were collected from an adult with an advanced solid tumor such as melanoma, head and neck, liver or kidney cancer.

CDR3 sequence reads: CASSVGQGTYNEQFF. The DNA of the CDR3 is TGTGCCAGCAGCGTGGGACAGGGTACCTACAATGAGCAGTTCTTC. The V call is TRBV7-9, the J call TRBJ2-1, with 9 bases identical to TRBD1. The V gene's germline CDR1 is SEHNR and CDR2 FQNEAQ (reference sequence). With V trimmed by 5 bases and J by 2 bases, 4 bases remained unmatched. The CDR3 consists of 15 residues.

The rearrangement joins TRBV30 to TRBJ1-4, with 9 positions matching TRBD1. Germline values: CDR1 GTSNPN, CDR2 SVGIG (reference sequence). J was trimmed by 8 bases and V by 0 bases; bases with no gene match: 7. The CDR3 is made up of 15 amino acids. CDR3 amino acids: CAWSVQGQGIEKLFF. The CDR3 DNA reads as TGTGCCTGGAGTGTACAGGGACAGGGAATCGAAAAACTGTTTTTT.

This clone was counted only a few times. The chain couples TRBV6-5 to TRBJ1-6, with D tentatively TRBD1 (6 bases). This CDR3 region has 15 residues. Between the trimmed V and J ends, which lost 0 bases and 10 bases, there was a span of 13 bases. In germline, CDR1 is MNHEY, CDR2 SVGAGI. Here the CDR3 DNA reads TGTGCCAGCAGTTACTCGTCGGGGGCAGGGTCACCCCTCCACTTT. The encoded protein is CASSYSSGAGSPLHF.